This entry describes one T cell receptor beta chain. In the authors' methods: Reference gene primers were amplified, and this amplification served to estimate nucleated cell counts. Some clones are missing from TCRdb's copy, which holds only in-frame ones; the method was immunoSEQ multiplex PCR. Clone size and the V and J calls come from that table; the DNA yielded D and trimming. This sample has 50,000 to 65,000 clones, with 85% to 90% found just once. The data were taken from a study of blood T cell repertoires in COVID-19. In the study overall: Donors in the United States, Italy and Spain gave samples during acute or convalescent COVID-19.

The source of this sequence is a human donor in a cohort sampled during active COVID-19. The sequenced sample consisted of peripheral blood.

CDR3 DNA: TGTGCCAGCAGCTTTGGACAGGGGGCTTGGGAGACCCAGTACTTC. This codes for CASSFGQGAWETQYF. The gene calls are TRBV5-4 and TRBJ2-5, with TRBD1 matching 11 bases. V lost 2 bases, J lost 5 bases, and 5 bases stayed unmatched. CDR3 length equals 15 residues. Germline assignment: CDR1 SGHNT and CDR2 YYREEE (reference sequence).